This T cell receptor beta chain was sequenced during a study of CD8 T cells in ankylosing spondylitis. Notes on the study in general: What appeared characteristic of ankylosing spondylitis blood was a TCR beta motif of 7 or 8 highly homologous variants.

From the 5' RACE reads, TCRdb called clonotypes with MiXCR, one entry per CDR3 protein. The sample consists of some 85,000 distinct CDR3 sequences, roughly 8.8% of them appearing once. This clonotype appeared many times. Its antigen is unidentified. V gave up 8 bases and J gave up 7 bases, with 28 bases separating them. The V gene's germline CDR1 is SQVTM and CDR2 ANQGSEA. This CDR3 spans 16 amino acids. The TCR originated in a male donor with ankylosing spondylitis. Sequenced: blood, either unsorted or a sorted T cell fraction (not recorded which). The chain uses TRBV29-1 and TRBJ2-3; weak D call: TRBD2 (7 bases). The CDR3 is CSTPEGGGPLRYTQYF. The CDR3 DNA reads TGCAGCACTCCCGAAGGGGGAGGGCCGTTACGGTATACGCAGTATTTT.